A selection of T cell receptor beta chains follows, all from one sample in a study of T cells after yellow fever vaccination. TCRdb re-analysed the 5' RACE reads in MiXCR, keeping a single row per CDR3 protein. The sample carries approximately 260,000 distinct CDR3 sequences, about 5% recorded once. The material was CD4+ T cells sorted from PBMCs, obtained on the day of the yellow fever booster vaccination. These receptors were obtained from a man aged 18 to 29 who received the YFV17D yellow fever vaccine. Each CDR3 is given with its conserved first and last residue. A D gene is named only where the DNA matches it firmly. Clone size, where shown, is once, few, many, or a class for clones that have expanded.

clone size | J gene | D gene | V gene | CDR3 DNA | CDR3 protein
. | TRBJ1-2 | . | TRBV7-2 | TGTGCCAGCAGTCTAGAGAGTCAGGGTTTGGTTGGCTACACCTTC | CASSLESQGLVGYTF
few | TRBJ2-1 | . | TRBV7-3 | TGTGCCAGCAGCTTAACGGGGGCAGCTGAGCAGTTCTTC | CASSLTGAAEQFF
few | TRBJ2-3 | TRBD2 | TRBV3-1 | TGTGCCAGCAGCCAAGGGGCAGCGCGGGGGGCCCAGGGAGATACGCAGTATTTT | CASSQGAARGAQGDTQYF
few | TRBJ2-3 | . | TRBV20-1 | TGCAGTACCCAGGGGGGGACAGATACGCAGTATTTT | CSTQGGTDTQYF
few | TRBJ2-1 | TRBD2 | TRBV6-6 | TGTGCCAGCAGAAGACTAGCGGGCCGCTACAATGAGCAGTTCTTC | CASRRLAGRYNEQFF
. | TRBJ1-6 | . | TRBV4-3 | TGCGCCAGCAGCCAAGCACAGGGCGGGAATTCACCCCTCCACTTT | CASSQAQGGNSPLHF
few | TRBJ2-5 | . | TRBV12-3/TRBV12-4 | TGTGCCAGCGCCCCAGGCACCGAGACCCAGTACTTC | CASAPGTETQYF
. | TRBJ1-2 | TRBD1 | TRBV27 | TGTGCCAGCAGTTTAACAGGGGGCTGGGGCTACACCTTC | CASSLTGGWGYTF
few | TRBJ1-2 | . | TRBV4-3 | TGCGCCAGCAGCCAAGTTGGGACTGACGACTATGGCTACACCTTC | CASSQVGTDDYGYTF
once | TRBJ2-3 | . | TRBV15 | TGTGCCACCACTCAAACAGAGATTACAGATACGCAGTATTTT | CATTQTEITDTQYF
. | TRBJ2-7 | . | TRBV5-1 | TGCGCCAGCAGCTTGGAGGTAGCGGAGACCTACGAGCAGTACTTC | CASSLEVAETYEQYF
. | TRBJ1-6 | . | TRBV18 | TGTGCCAGCACTCGGGACACGGGAGAAACTAATTCACCCCTCCACTTT | CASTRDTGETNSPLHF
many | TRBJ2-3 | . | TRBV11-2 | TGTGCCAGCAAGGGGCCCATCACAGATACGCAGTATTTT | CASKGPITDTQYF
. | TRBJ1-5 | . | TRBV18 | TGTGCCAGCTCCCTAGAACAGGGAAGCAATCAGCCCCAGCATTTT | CASSLEQGSNQPQHF
. | TRBJ1-2 | . | TRBV5-4 | TGTGCCAGCACCGGGGCGTCGGACTATGGCTACACCTTC | CASTGASDYGYTF
. | TRBJ2-1 | . | TRBV6-2/TRBV6-3 | TGTGCCAGCAGTTACTCGCTTGGATACAATGAGCAGTTCTTC | CASSYSLGYNEQFF
few | TRBJ2-3 | . | TRBV4-3 | TGCGCCAGCAGCCTCATACAGTCCACAGATACGCAGTATTTT | CASSLIQSTDTQYF
many | TRBJ1-5 | TRBD1 | TRBV7-6 | TGTGCCAGCAGCCCAGACAGGGAGGGCCAGCCCCAGCATTTT | CASSPDREGQPQHF
. | TRBJ2-6 | TRBD1 | TRBV20-1 | TGCAGTGCTCGGGACAGGAAAAACTCTGGGGCCAACGTCCTGACTTTC | CSARDRKNSGANVLTF
many | TRBJ2-1 | . | TRBV3-1 | TGTGCCAGCAGCCAAGAGCCCCGACGATATGAGCAGTTCTTC | CASSQEPRRYEQFF
many | TRBJ1-1 | . | TRBV5-1 | TGCGCCAGCGCCCATCAGGGGAGGCACACTGAAGCTTTCTTT | CASAHQGRHTEAFF
few | TRBJ1-1 | . | TRBV9 | TGTGCCAGCAGCGTTCGGCATCTTGGCACTGAAGCTTTCTTT | CASSVRHLGTEAFF
many | TRBJ2-3 | . | TRBV5-4 | TGTGCCAGCAGCTTGGGAACTAGTGATACGCAGTATTTT | CASSLGTSDTQYF
many | TRBJ1-2 | TRBD1 | TRBV19 | TGTGCCAGTAGTATATCATCTCAGGGGGACTATGGCTACACCTTC | CASSISSQGDYGYTF
. | TRBJ1-2 | TRBD1 | TRBV10-3 | TGTGCCATCAGTGGGCCTGGACAGGGTCTAGCCACTTGCACCTTC | CAISGPGQGLATCTF
. | TRBJ2-2 | TRBD1 | TRBV4-2 | TGTGCCAGCAGCCAAGCAGACAGGGACACCGGGGAGCTGTTTTTT | CASSQADRDTGELFF
. | TRBJ1-6 | . | TRBV2 | TGTGCCAGCAGTGTGTTGCAAGGGAATTCACCCCTCCACTTT | CASSVLQGNSPLHF
. | TRBJ2-3 | TRBD1 | TRBV7-3 | TGTGCCAGCAGCGAAGCCATGACAGGGACAGATACGCAGTATTTT | CASSEAMTGTDTQYF
many | TRBJ2-4 | . | TRBV7-8 | TGTGCCAGCAGCCCTGGTGACATTCAGTACTTC | CASSPGDIQYF
. | TRBJ1-1 | . | TRBV18 | TGTGCCAGCTCACCGGCCGGAGGCTGGGAAGCTTTCTTT | CASSPAGGWEAFF
many | TRBJ2-1 | TRBD1 | TRBV29-1 | TGCAGCGTTGAAGAGCCGGCAGGGGGCTACAATGAGCAGTTCTTC | CSVEEPAGGYNEQFF
many | TRBJ2-3 | . | TRBV5-1 | TGCGCCAGCAGCTCGACAGGCCTGGGGCCAGATACGCAGTATTTT | CASSSTGLGPDTQYF
. | TRBJ1-5 | . | TRBV27 | TGTGCCAGCAGTTTATCGTCAAGGGGGTGGCCCCAGCATTTT | CASSLSSRGWPQHF
. | TRBJ1-2 | . | TRBV23-1 | TGCGCCAGCAGCCCGGACAGCTTTAACTATGGCTACACCTTC | CASSPDSFNYGYTF
few | TRBJ1-1 | . | TRBV30 | TGTGCCTGGGAATGGACGGCAAACACTGAAGCTTTCTTT | CAWEWTANTEAFF
. | TRBJ2-3 | TRBD2 | TRBV20-1 | TGCAGTGCACCGGGGACTAGCGGGGGGGCAGTTGCTACGCAGTATTTT | CSAPGTSGGAVATQYF
. | TRBJ1-1 | . | TRBV5-6 | TGTGCCAGCAGCCACGAAGCTGAAGCTTTCTTT | CASSHEAEAFF
few | TRBJ2-2 | . | TRBV11-1 | TGTGCCAGCAGCCCAGGAGGCGTATACACCGGGGAGCTGTTTTTT | CASSPGGVYTGELFF
. | TRBJ2-7 | . | TRBV20-1 | TGCAGTGCTAGAGGGGGGGGGCTCTCCGAGCAGTACTTC | CSARGGGLSEQYF
few | TRBJ2-6 | . | TRBV9 | TGTGCCAGCAGCGTAACGGGGGTGCACGGGGCCAACGTCCTGACTTTC | CASSVTGVHGANVLTF
. | TRBJ1-2 | . | TRBV6-2/TRBV6-3 | TGTGCCAGCAGCCCGGGGGGCCACTATGGCTACACCTTC | CASSPGGHYGYTF
many | TRBJ2-3 | . | TRBV4-1 | TGCGCCAGCAGCCTAGCGGGACAGCTTCCAGATACGCAGTATTTT | CASSLAGQLPDTQYF
many | TRBJ2-3 | TRBD2 | TRBV5-1 | TGCGCCAGCAGCGTCGCTAGCGGGGGGGCAGATACGCAGTATTTT | CASSVASGGADTQYF
. | TRBJ2-7 | TRBD1 | TRBV5-1 | TGCGCCAGCAGCATCCGGGACAGGGCCCACGAGCAGTACTTC | CASSIRDRAHEQYF
many | TRBJ1-2 | TRBD1 | TRBV4-3 | TGCGCCAGCAGCCGTAAGACAGGGGGAACCTCCTATGGCTACACCTTC | CASSRKTGGTSYGYTF
. | TRBJ1-1 | . | TRBV5-6 | TGTGCCAGCAGCTATATAGGGGGGGCTGGTGGCACTGAAGCTTTCTTT | CASSYIGGAGGTEAFF
few | TRBJ1-5 | . | TRBV5-6 | TGTGCCAGCAGCTTGGCAGGGCTACAGCCCCAGCATTTT | CASSLAGLQPQHF
few | TRBJ2-1 | . | TRBV6-5 | TGTGCCAGCATCGGAACCGGGACCCTGAACAATGAGCAGTTCTTC | CASIGTGTLNNEQFF
few | TRBJ1-3 | . | TRBV7-2 | TGTGCCAGCAGCCCCCATATGGGAGGAAACACCATATATTTT | CASSPHMGGNTIYF
. | TRBJ2-5 | TRBD2 | TRBV20-1 | TGCAGTGCTAGAGGGGGCGGGGGGCGAGAGACCCAGTACTTC | CSARGGGGRETQYF
. | TRBJ2-3 | . | TRBV6-4 | TGTGCCAGCACCCGCCCGGGGCCACCAGATACGCAGTATTTT | CASTRPGPPDTQYF
few | TRBJ1-2 | . | TRBV20-1 | TGCAGTGCCCCAACCCCCCGAGGCACGACTAACTATGGCTACACCTTC | CSAPTPRGTTNYGYTF
. | TRBJ2-3 | . | TRBV11-2 | TGTGCCAGCAGACCCTTTACGTCCGATACGCAGTATTTT | CASRPFTSDTQYF
. | TRBJ1-6 | TRBD1 | TRBV7-9 | TGTGCCAGCAGCTGGACAGGGCCTGGGGATTCACCCCTCCACTTT | CASSWTGPGDSPLHF
. | TRBJ2-3 | TRBD1 | TRBV6-2/TRBV6-3 | TGTGCCAGCATTCCCGGGACAGGGGTCACAGATACGCAGTATTTT | CASIPGTGVTDTQYF
few | TRBJ2-5 | . | TRBV5-1 | TGCGCCAGCAGCTTGGAGGTCACGACTAAACCTGGGGAGACCCAGTACTTC | CASSLEVTTKPGETQYF
many | TRBJ2-3 | . | TRBV7-9 | TGTGCCAGCAGCTTTTCAGGGCCAGATACGCAGTATTTT | CASSFSGPDTQYF
few | TRBJ2-5 | TRBD1 | TRBV18 | TGTGCCAGCTCACCACCGAGGGGGCAGAGCCAAGAGACCCAGTACTTC | CASSPPRGQSQETQYF
many | TRBJ2-2 | TRBD2 | TRBV5-1 | TGCGCCAGCAGCTCTATAGGGACTAGCGGCGGGGAGCTGTTTTTT | CASSSIGTSGGELFF